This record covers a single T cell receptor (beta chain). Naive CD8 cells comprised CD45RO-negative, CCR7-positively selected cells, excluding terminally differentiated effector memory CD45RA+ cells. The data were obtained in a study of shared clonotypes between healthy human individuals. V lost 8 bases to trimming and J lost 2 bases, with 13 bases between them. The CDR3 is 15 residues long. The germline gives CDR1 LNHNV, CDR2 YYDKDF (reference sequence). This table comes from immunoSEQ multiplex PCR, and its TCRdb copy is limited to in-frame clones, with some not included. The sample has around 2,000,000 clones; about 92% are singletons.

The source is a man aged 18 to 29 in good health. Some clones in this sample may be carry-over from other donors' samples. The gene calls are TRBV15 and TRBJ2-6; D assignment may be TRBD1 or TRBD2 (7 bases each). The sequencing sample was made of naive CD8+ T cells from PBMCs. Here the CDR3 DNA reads TGTGCCACCCAGGGAGGGGGCGCTGGGGCCAACGTCCTGACTTTC. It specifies CATQGGGAGANVLTF.